The clone carrying this T cell receptor beta chain has a handful of counts. Its specificity is unknown. These data come from a study of response to subunit inactivated influenza vaccine. Findings and caveats of the study: T cells newly recruited by each seasonal influenza vaccination are few, the authors suggested.

TCRdb reanalysed the RT-PCR reads using MiXCR and keeps one entry per CDR3 protein. This sample yields around 710,000 distinct CDR3 sequences, of which around 14% are seen a single time; 5.5% to 8% belongs to the top ten. V lost 2 bases, J lost 0 bases, and 13 bases lay in between. The CDR3 has 17 amino acids. Per the germline V gene, CDR1 is MGHDK and CDR2 is SYGVNS. Sequencing was performed on PBMCs from blood, taken less than 15 days before vaccination. The TCR comes from a man in his fifties or sixties who received an inactivated influenza vaccine. This chain connects TRBV25-1 to TRBJ1-4, with D unresolved. CDR3 sequence: CASSEETYSATNEKLFF. The CDR3 nucleotides read TGTGCCAGCAGTGAAGAAACCTACAGTGCAACTAATGAAAAACTGTTTTTT.